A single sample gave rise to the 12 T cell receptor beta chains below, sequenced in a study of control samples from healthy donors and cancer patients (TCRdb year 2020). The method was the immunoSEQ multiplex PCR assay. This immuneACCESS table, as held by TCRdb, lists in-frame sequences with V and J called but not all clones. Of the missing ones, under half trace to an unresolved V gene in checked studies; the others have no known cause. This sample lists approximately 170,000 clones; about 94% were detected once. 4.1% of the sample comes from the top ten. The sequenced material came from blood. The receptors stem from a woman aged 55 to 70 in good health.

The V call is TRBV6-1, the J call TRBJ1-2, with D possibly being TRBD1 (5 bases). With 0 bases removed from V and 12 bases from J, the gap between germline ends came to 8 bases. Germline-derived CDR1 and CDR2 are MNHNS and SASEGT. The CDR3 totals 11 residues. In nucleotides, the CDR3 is TGTGCCAGCAGTGAAGCGCAGGGTCACACCTTC. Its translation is CASSEAQGHTF.

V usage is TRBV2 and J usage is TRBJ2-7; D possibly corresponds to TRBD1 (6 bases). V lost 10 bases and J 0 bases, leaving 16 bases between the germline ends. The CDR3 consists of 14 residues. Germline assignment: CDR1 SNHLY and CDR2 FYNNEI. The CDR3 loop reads CATERTASSYEQYF. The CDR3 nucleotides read TGTGCCACCGAACGGACAGCAAGCTCCTACGAGCAGTACTTC.

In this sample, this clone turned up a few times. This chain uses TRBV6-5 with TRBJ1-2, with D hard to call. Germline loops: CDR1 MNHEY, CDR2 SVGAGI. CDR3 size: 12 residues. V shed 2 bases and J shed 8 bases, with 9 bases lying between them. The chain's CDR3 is CASSYHREGYTF. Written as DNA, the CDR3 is TGTGCCAGCAGTTACCACCGGGAGGGCTACACCTTC.

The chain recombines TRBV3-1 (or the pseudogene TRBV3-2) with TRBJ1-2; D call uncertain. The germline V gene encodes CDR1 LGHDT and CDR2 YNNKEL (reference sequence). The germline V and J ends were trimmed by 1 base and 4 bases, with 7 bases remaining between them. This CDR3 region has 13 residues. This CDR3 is CASSQGQSYGYTF. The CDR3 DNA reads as TGTGCCAGCAGCCAAGGGCAATCCTATGGCTACACCTTC.

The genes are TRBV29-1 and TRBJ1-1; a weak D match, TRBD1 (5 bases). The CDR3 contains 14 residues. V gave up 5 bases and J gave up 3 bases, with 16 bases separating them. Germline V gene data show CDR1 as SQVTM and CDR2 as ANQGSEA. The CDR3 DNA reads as TGCAGCGTTCGACCGGGGCTTCGGGACACTGAAGCTTTCTTT. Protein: CSVRPGLRDTEAFF.

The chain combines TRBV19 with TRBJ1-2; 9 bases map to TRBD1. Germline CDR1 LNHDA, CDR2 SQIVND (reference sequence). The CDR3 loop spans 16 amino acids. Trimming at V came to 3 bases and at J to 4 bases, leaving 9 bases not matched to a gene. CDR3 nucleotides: TGTGCCAGTAGTATTCTACCGGGACAGGGCACCTATGGCTACACCTTC. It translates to CASSILPGQGTYGYTF.

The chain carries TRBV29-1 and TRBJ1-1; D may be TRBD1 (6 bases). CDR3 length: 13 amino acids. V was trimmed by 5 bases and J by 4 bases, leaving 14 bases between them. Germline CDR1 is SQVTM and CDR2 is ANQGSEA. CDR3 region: CSVISGARTEAFF. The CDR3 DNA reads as TGCAGCGTTATATCAGGGGCCCGCACTGAAGCTTTCTTT.

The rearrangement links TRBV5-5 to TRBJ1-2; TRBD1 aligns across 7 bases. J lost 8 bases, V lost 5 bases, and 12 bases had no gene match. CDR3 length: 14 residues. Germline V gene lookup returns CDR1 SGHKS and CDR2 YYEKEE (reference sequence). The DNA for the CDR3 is TGTGCCAGCAGTTCGCCGGACAGGATTTACGGCTACACCTTC. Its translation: CASSSPDRIYGYTF.

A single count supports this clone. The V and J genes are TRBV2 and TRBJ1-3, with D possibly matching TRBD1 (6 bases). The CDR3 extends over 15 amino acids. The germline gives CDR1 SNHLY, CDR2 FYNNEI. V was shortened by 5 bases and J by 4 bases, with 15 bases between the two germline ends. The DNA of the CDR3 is TGTGCCAGCAGTCGAATACAGGGTATCGGAAACACCATATATTTT. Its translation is CASSRIQGIGNTIYF.

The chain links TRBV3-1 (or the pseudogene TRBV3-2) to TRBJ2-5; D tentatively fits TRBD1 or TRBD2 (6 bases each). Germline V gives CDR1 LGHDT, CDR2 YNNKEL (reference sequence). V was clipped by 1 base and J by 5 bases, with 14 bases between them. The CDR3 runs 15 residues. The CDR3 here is CASSQVPGAGETQYF. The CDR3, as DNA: TGTGCCAGCAGCCAAGTCCCGGGGGCCGGGGAGACCCAGTACTTC.

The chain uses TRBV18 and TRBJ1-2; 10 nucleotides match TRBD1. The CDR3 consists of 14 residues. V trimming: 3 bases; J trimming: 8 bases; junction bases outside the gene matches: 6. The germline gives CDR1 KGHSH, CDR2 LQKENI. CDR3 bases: TGTGCCAGCTCACCGCAAGGGACAGGGGACGGCTACACCTTC. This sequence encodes CASSPQGTGDGYTF.

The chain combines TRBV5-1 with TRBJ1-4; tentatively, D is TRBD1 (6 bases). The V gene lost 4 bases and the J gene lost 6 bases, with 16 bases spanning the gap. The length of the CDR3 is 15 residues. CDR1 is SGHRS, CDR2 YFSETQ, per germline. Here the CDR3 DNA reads TGCGCCAGCAGCCTCGTGGGGGCGCATGATGAAAAACTGTTTTTT. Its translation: CASSLVGAHDEKLFF.